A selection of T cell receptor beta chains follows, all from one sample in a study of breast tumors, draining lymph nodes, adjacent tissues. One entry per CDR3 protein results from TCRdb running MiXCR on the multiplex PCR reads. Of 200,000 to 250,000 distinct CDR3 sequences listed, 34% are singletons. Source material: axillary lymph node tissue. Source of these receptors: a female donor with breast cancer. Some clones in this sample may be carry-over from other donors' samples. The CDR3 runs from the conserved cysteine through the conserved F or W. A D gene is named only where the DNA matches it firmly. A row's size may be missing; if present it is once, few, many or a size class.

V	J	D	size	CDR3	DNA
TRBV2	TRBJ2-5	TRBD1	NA	CARSVGTGGVRETQYF	TGTGCCAGGTCTGTGGGGACAGGGGGTGTGAGAGAGACCCAGTACTTC
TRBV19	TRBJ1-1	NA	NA	CASSANQGINTEAFF	TGTGCCAGTAGTGCCAACCAGGGTATTAACACTGAAGCTTTCTTT
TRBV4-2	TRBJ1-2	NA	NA	CASNGWGDGYTF	TGTGCCAGCAACGGGTGGGGAGATGGCTACACCTTC
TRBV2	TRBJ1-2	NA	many	CASRREWGAEYGYTF	TGTGCCAGCAGGCGAGAATGGGGGGCTGAGTATGGCTACACCTTC
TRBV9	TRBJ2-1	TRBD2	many	CASSVERGGRSGSPPNEQFF	TGTGCCAGCAGCGTAGAGAGAGGGGGAAGGAGCGGGAGTCCCCCCAATGAGCAGTTCTTC
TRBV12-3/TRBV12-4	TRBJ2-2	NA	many	CASSPTGITGELFF	TGTGCCAGCAGTCCGACAGGCATCACCGGGGAGCTGTTTTTT
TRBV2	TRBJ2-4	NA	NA	CASSDGRQLIAKNIQYF	TGTGCCAGCAGTGACGGGCGCCAATTGATAGCCAAAAACATTCAGTACTTC
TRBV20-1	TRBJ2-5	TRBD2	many	CSARDRKRGETQYF	TGCAGTGCTAGAGATAGGAAGCGGGGAGAGACCCAGTACTTC
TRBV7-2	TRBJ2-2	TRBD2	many	CASGLAGNTGELFF	TGTGCCAGCGGCCTAGCGGGGAACACCGGGGAGCTGTTTTTT
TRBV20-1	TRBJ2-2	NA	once	CSARPRELFF	TGCAGTGCTAGACCCCGGGAGCTGTTTTTT
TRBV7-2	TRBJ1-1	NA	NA	CASSRSPPQNTEAFF	TGTGCCAGCAGCCGCTCCCCTCCACAGAACACTGAAGCTTTCTTT
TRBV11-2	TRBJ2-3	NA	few	CASSDLRTDTQYF	TGTGCCAGCAGCGACCTACGCACAGATACGCAGTATTTT
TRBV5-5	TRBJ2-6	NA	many	CASSADLFRANVLTF	TGTGCCAGCAGCGCTGACTTGTTTCGGGCCAACGTCCTGACTTTC
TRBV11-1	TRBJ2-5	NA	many	CASSSSTAPQETQYF	TGTGCCAGCAGCTCCTCAACGGCCCCTCAGGAGACCCAGTACTTC
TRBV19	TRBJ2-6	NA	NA	CASSGGANVLTF	TGTGCCAGTAGCGGCGGGGCCAACGTCCTGACTTTC
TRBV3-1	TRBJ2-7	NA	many	CASSQGGRKEQYF	TGTGCCAGCAGCCAAGGAGGGCGAAAGGAGCAGTACTTC
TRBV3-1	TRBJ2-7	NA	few	CASSQDVSYEQYF	TGTGCCAGCAGCCAAGATGTGTCCTACGAGCAGTACTTC
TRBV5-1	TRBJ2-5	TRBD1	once	CASSLGRGFGETQYF	TGCGCCAGCAGCTTGGGCAGGGGGTTTGGAGAGACCCAGTACTTC
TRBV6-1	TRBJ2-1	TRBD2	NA	CASSVLGGTSGRSRYNEQFF	TGTGCCAGCAGTGTCCTCGGGGGGACTAGCGGGAGATCTCGGTACAATGAGCAGTTCTTC
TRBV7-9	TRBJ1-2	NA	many	CASSLAGQANYGYPF	TGTGCCAGCAGCTTAGCGGGGCAGGCCAACTATGGCTACCCCTTC
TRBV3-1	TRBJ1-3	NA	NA	CASSVTLGSGNTIYF	TGTGCCAGCAGCGTTACACTCGGCTCTGGAAACACCATATATTTT
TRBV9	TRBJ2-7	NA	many	CASSVALDSSYEQYF	TGTGCCAGCAGCGTAGCTTTAGACAGCTCCTACGAGCAGTACTTC
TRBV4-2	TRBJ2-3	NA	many	CASSQDRSDTQYF	TGTGCCAGCAGCCAGGATCGCTCTGATACGCAGTATTTT
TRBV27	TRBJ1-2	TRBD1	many	CASSLSGTGDLYGYTF	TGTGCCAGCAGTTTATCGGGAACAGGGGATCTCTATGGCTACACCTTC
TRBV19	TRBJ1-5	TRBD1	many	CASSIRTGADQPQHF	TGTGCCAGTAGTATCCGGACAGGGGCGGATCAGCCCCAGCATTTT
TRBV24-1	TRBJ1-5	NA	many	CATSDQSGGRNQPQHF	TGTGCCACCAGTGATCAATCTGGGGGACGCAATCAGCCCCAGCATTTT
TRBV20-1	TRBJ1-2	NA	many	CSARDYWHGYTF	TGCAGTGCTAGAGATTACTGGCATGGCTACACCTTC
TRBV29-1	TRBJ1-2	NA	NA	CSVEKDSHYGYTF	TGCAGCGTTGAAAAGGACAGTCACTATGGCTACACCTTC
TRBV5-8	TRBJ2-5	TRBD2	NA	CASSPSGALRETQYF	TGTGCCAGCAGCCCTAGCGGGGCGCTGCGAGAGACCCAGTACTTC
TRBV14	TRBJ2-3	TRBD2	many	CASSRGLADYTDTQYF	TGTGCCAGCAGCCGGGGACTAGCGGACTACACAGATACGCAGTATTTT
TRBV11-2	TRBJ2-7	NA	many	CASNKISYEQYF	TGTGCCAGCAACAAAATCTCCTACGAGCAGTACTTC
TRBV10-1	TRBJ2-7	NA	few	CASSESSTAATYEQYF	TGCGCCAGCAGTGAGTCGTCGACAGCTGCGACCTACGAGCAGTACTTC
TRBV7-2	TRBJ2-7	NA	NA	CASSQKVGWERLDEQYF	TGTGCCAGCAGCCAAAAGGTCGGGTGGGAGCGTTTGGACGAGCAGTACTTC
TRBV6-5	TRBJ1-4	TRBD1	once	CASKLNTTGQGMEKLFF	TGTGCCAGCAAGCTAAACACCACGGGACAGGGGATGGAAAAACTGTTTTTT
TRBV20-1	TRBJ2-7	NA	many	CSAQAGLTSYEQYF	TGCAGTGCCCAGGCAGGGTTAACCTCCTACGAGCAGTACTTC
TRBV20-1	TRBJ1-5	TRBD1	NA	CSAFRDRVLNQPQHF	TGCAGTGCTTTCCGCGACAGGGTGCTCAATCAGCCCCAGCATTTT
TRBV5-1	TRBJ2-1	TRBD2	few	CASSFREARDEQFF	TGCGCCAGCAGCTTCCGGGAGGCTCGCGATGAGCAGTTCTTC
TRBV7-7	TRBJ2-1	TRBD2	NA	CASSLSGTSGMNEQFF	TGTGCTAGCAGCTTATCCGGGACTAGCGGGATGAATGAGCAGTTCTTC
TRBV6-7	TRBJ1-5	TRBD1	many	CASSYSTGRRRNQPQHF	TGTGCCAGCAGTTACTCGACAGGGAGAAGGCGCAATCAGCCCCAGCATTTT
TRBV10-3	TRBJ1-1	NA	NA	CAIMGDTEAFF	TGTGCCATCATGGGGGACACTGAAGCTTTCTTT
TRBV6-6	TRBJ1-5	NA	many	CASSYHNQPQHF	TGTGCCAGCAGTTACCACAATCAGCCCCAGCATTTT
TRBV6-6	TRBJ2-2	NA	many	CASSFPVERRETRELFF	TGTGCCAGCAGTTTCCCCGTAGAGCGGAGAGAAACTAGGGAGCTGTTTTTT
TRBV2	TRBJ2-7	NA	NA	CASSVALMAHQYF	TGTGCCAGCAGTGTGGCGCTAATGGCTCATCAGTACTTC
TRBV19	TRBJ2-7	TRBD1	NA	CASSTGTATFF	TGTGCCAGTAGTACCGGGACAGCGACCTTCTTC
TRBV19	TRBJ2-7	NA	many	CASRSGSREQYF	TGTGCCAGTAGATCAGGGAGTCGCGAGCAGTACTTC
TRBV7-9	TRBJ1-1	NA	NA	CASKAGDTEAFF	TGTGCCAGCAAGGCGGGGGACACTGAAGCTTTCTTT
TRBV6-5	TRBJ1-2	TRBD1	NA	CASSPRDRGHNGYTF	TGTGCCAGCAGTCCGCGGGACAGGGGGCATAATGGCTACACCTTC
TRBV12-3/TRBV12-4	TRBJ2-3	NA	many	CASSLQDSTDTQYF	TGTGCCAGCAGTTTACAGGATAGCACAGATACGCAGTATTTT
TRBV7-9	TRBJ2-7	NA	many	CASSLTVAYEQYF	TGTGCCAGCAGCCTAACGGTGGCCTACGAGCAGTACTTC
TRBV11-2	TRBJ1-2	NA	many	CASSLTPGRGYGYTF	TGTGCCAGCAGCTTAACGCCGGGGCGCGGTTATGGCTACACCTTC
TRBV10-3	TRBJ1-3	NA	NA	CAIKGSAANTIYF	TGTGCCATCAAGGGGAGCGCCGCGAACACCATATATTTT
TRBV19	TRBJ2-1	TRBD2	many	CASSMGLAGGNEQFF	TGTGCCAGTAGTATGGGACTAGCGGGAGGCAATGAGCAGTTCTTC
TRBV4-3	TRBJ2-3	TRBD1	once	CASSQDLTGLTDTQYF	TGCGCCAGCAGCCAAGATCTGACAGGGCTGACAGATACGCAGTATTTT
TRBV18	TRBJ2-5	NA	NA	CASSTTGAGETQYF	TGTGCCAGCTCTACAACGGGGGCAGGGGAGACCCAGTACTTC
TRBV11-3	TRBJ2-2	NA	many	CASSLDPQSGELFF	TGTGCCAGCAGCTTAGATCCCCAGTCCGGGGAGCTGTTTTTT
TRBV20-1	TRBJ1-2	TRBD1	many	CSARLGQGYGYTF	TGCAGTGCTAGATTAGGACAGGGGTATGGCTACACCTTC